The sequence of this T cell receptor (beta chain) was determined in a study of T cells after yellow fever vaccination (dated by TCRdb to about 2019). About the investigation overall: The SMART-Seq v4 Ultra Low Input RNA kit was used to prepare libraries from fractions with low cell numbers. Bulk TCR alpha and beta repertoires were sequenced longitudinally to track T-cell clones before and after primary and booster YFV17D yellow fever vaccination. Two healthy male donors, one aged 18 to 30 and one aged 30 to 40 years, made up the cohort. Bulk PBMC replicates and cell subsets were isolated from blood drawn at multiple timepoints before and after both primary and secondary immunization.

Synthesis of TCR cDNA relied on 5'RACE template switching, a step that introduced a universal primer site along with unique molecular identifiers. cDNA synthesis was primed from both the TCR alpha and TCR beta constant segments. Libraries were amplified in two PCR steps, with sample barcodes and sequencing adapters added in the second step. Sequencing of libraries was done on Illumina HiSeq 2500 (2x100 bp) or NovaSeq (2x150 bp). Per the authors' processing: Demultiplexing of reads and collapsing into UMI consensus sequences were performed with MIGEC, and V(D)J alignment was carried out with MiXCR. Vaccine-responding clonotypes were defined with edgeR using replicate PBMC samples, requiring FDR below 0.01 and a log2 fold change above 5 up to day 15. CD4 or CD8 identity was assigned to each bulk clonotype according to whether the clonotype was present at higher abundance in the sequenced CD4 repertoire or the sequenced CD8 repertoire. Starting from the raw public reads, TCRdb applied fastp trimming at Q25, assembled clones with MiXCR and retained in-frame beta chains. One record per CDR3 amino acid sequence lists the most common genes and DNA. TCRdb's processing, not the authors', yielded these V and J calls. The sample data list hundreds of thousands of distinct CDR3 sequences, and approximately 13% of these were observed just once. 15% of the sample is taken by the ten largest.

Study-level results and caveats: After the booster, most clones that had expanded after primary vaccination were detected again (around 95% of CD4 and around nine tenths of CD8), suggesting broad maintenance of memory. A small share of clonotypes occurred in both CD4 and CD8 compartments, likely arising from convergent recombination. Only a couple of donors were included in the study, so the extent to which the findings can be generalized is limited. Because abundant contaminating clonotypes from the bulk population could be contained in FACS-sorted repertoires, computational filtering was required. The secondary T-cell response was weaker than the primary response but faster, peaking on day 5 instead of day 15.

The sample's treatment or condition label, decoded: live attenuated yellow fever vaccine strain. At each blood-draw timepoint, two biological replicates of bulk PBMCs were obtained. PBMCs were isolated from peripheral blood using a standard Ficoll-Paque protocol. RNA was extracted with TriZol from bulk PBMCs, CD4 and CD8 fractions, and dextramer-positive and dextramer-negative fractions. The CDR3 contains 16 residues, cysteine and phenylalanine counted. Only the CDR3 portion is preserved as DNA: 48 bases, with reading frame beginning at the first base. Trimmed from V: 3 bases; trimmed from J: 3 bases; junction bases lacking a gene match: 8. CDR1 and CDR2 are read off the germline V gene as LGHNA and YSLEER. This clonotype was counted between two and nine times. Its antigen is unknown. Base qualities are missing; no much larger clone stands one base away.

The chain links TRBV4-3 with TRBJ2-7, with 10 bases matching TRBD2. The clonotype comes from a man in his thirties or forties who received the YFV17D yellow fever vaccine. Sequences were derived from PBMCs, sampled on the day of the yellow fever booster vaccination. The CDR3 reads as follows: CASSQHRGTSDYEQYF. The sequenced DNA: TGCGCCAGCAGCCAGCATCGGGGGACTAGCGACTACGAGCAGTACTTC.